Listed below are T cell receptor beta chains from one sample, sequenced in a study of regulatory T cells in long-lasting Graves disease. TCRdb independently ran MiXCR on the multiplex PCR reads; one entry per CDR3 protein. The table has 370,000 or so distinct CDR3 sequences, 15% to 20% seen once; the top ten hold 20%. In addition, the sample was reused for a study of T cells in Graves' hyperthyroidism and ophthalmopathy.

The specimen was peripheral blood mononuclear cells (PBMCs), collected at new diagnosis, from a patient treated with antithyroid drugs. The origin of the receptors is a woman younger than 35 with Graves disease. Both conserved end residues are part of each CDR3. D genes are given only for firm matches. Clone sizes are given selectively: once, few, many, or a class where the clone is expanded.

V gene	clone size	D gene	J gene	CDR3 DNA	CDR3 protein
TRBV5-6	few	NA	TRBJ2-6	TGTGCCAGCAGCCGTGCAGTGAGCTCTGGGGCCAACGTCCTGACTTTC	CASSRAVSSGANVLTF
TRBV4-1	NA	TRBD1	TRBJ1-2	TGCGCCAGCAGCCCCCGGGACAGGGCGAGCGGCTACACCTTC	CASSPRDRASGYTF
TRBV5-1	NA	TRBD1	TRBJ1-2	TGCGCCAGCAGCTACAACCGGGACAGGGTCGACTATGGCTACACCTTC	CASSYNRDRVDYGYTF
TRBV2	many	NA	TRBJ1-2	TGTGCCAGCACCCAAGCGGGAGGGGCGAACTATGGCTACACCTTC	CASTQAGGANYGYTF
TRBV6-1	NA	NA	TRBJ1-1	TGTGCCAGCCGGGACACCCTTTTAACTGAAGCTTTCTTT	CASRDTLLTEAFF
TRBV3-1	many	NA	TRBJ2-1	TGTGCCAGCAGCCCCTGGGGGAAGGACACATACAATGAGCAGTTCTTC	CASSPWGKDTYNEQFF
TRBV6-1	NA	TRBD1	TRBJ1-2	TGTGCCAGCAGTGAAGTAATTCGCAGGGGGGACTATGGCAACACCTTC	CASSEVIRRGDYGNTF
TRBV7-9	once	NA	TRBJ1-1	TGTGCCAGCAGAACGGGGGGGGTGAACACTGAAGCTTTCTTT	CASRTGGVNTEAFF
TRBV12-3/TRBV12-4	many	NA	TRBJ1-1	TGTGCCAGCAGTTTCGCCGGGACATCAAACACTGAAGCTTTCTTT	CASSFAGTSNTEAFF
TRBV5-1	many	NA	TRBJ2-3	TGCGCCAGCAGCTTGTGGGCCCTTGGCGGCACAGATACGCAGTATTTT	CASSLWALGGTDTQYF
TRBV2	many	NA	TRBJ1-2	TGTGCCAGCATTCCGGGACCGACTTATGGCTACACCTTC	CASIPGPTYGYTF
TRBV18	NA	NA	TRBJ2-3	TGTGCCAGCTCAGCCTCTAGGGGAGATACGCAGTATTTT	CASSASRGDTQYF
TRBV2	many	NA	TRBJ1-2	TGTGCCAGCAGTGGCGAGATAAGAGGGCCCTATGGCTACACCTTC	CASSGEIRGPYGYTF
TRBV6-1	NA	TRBD2	TRBJ2-3	TGTGCCAGCAGTGGGCGGGAGGGCCCAGATACGCAGTATTTT	CASSGREGPDTQYF
TRBV20-1	many	TRBD2	TRBJ2-7	TGCAGTGCTACCGAGCGGGGCCTCTACGAGCAGTACTTC	CSATERGLYEQYF
TRBV6-9	many	TRBD1	TRBJ1-2	TGTGCCAGCAGTTACTCCCGTAATTTGGACAGGGGCTATGGCTACACCTTC	CASSYSRNLDRGYGYTF
TRBV14	NA	NA	TRBJ1-2	TGTGCCAGCAGCCAAGTTAGAGGGTCCAGTGGCTACACCTTC	CASSQVRGSSGYTF
TRBV20-1	NA	NA	TRBJ2-2	TGCAGTGCTAGACCCCCAGCGGGAGGACAGGGCGGGGAGCTGTTTTTT	CSARPPAGGQGGELFF
TRBV6-1	NA	NA	TRBJ1-3	TGTGCCAGCATTCGCCAGGGAATCGGCTCTGGAAACACCATATATTTT	CASIRQGIGSGNTIYF
TRBV4-2	many	TRBD2	TRBJ2-1	TGTGCCAGCAGCCAAGAGCGGGGGGCGCGGGAGCAGTTCTTC	CASSQERGAREQFF
TRBV5-1	many	NA	TRBJ2-3	TGCGCCAGCAGCTTCGAGGGTACAGATACGCAGTATTTT	CASSFEGTDTQYF
TRBV5-4	many	NA	TRBJ2-3	TGTGCCAGCAGCTTGGATATTGATACGCAGTATTTT	CASSLDIDTQYF
TRBV18	many	TRBD2	TRBJ2-3	TGTGCCAGCTCACCTAGCGGGAGTTTCGCAGATACGCAGTATTTT	CASSPSGSFADTQYF
TRBV6-1	many	TRBD1	TRBJ1-5	TGTGCCAGCAGTCCAGGACAGGTCAACAATCAGCCCCAGCATTTT	CASSPGQVNNQPQHF
TRBV4-2	many	TRBD2	TRBJ2-7	TGTGCCAGCAGTCAGACTAGCGGGAGCTCCTACGAGCAGTACTTC	CASSQTSGSSYEQYF
TRBV11-3	NA	TRBD2	TRBJ2-1	TGTGCCAGCAGCTCAGGGACTAGCGGATTCCACAATGAGCAGTTCTTC	CASSSGTSGFHNEQFF
TRBV11-2	many	TRBD1	TRBJ2-3	TGTGCCAGCAGCCCCGTGTGGGACAGGGGGCGTTTGGCAGATACGCAGTATTTT	CASSPVWDRGRLADTQYF
TRBV28	NA	NA	TRBJ2-2	TGTGCCAGCAGCTTTACTAGTTACACCGGGGAGCTGTTTTTT	CASSFTSYTGELFF
TRBV5-1	many	TRBD1	TRBJ2-7	TGCGCCAGCAGCACGGGACAGGGGAGTCCCTACGAGCAGTACTTC	CASSTGQGSPYEQYF
TRBV10-2	many	TRBD1	TRBJ2-1	TGCGCCAGCATTATAGGACAGGGCTTCTCCTACAATGAGCAGTTCTTC	CASIIGQGFSYNEQFF
TRBV6-1	many	TRBD1	TRBJ2-4	TGTGCCAGCAGTAACCAAGGGGGCATTGCCAAAAACATTCAGTACTTC	CASSNQGGIAKNIQYF
TRBV7-9	many	NA	TRBJ2-3	TGTGCCAGCAGCTTAGCCAGGGTTTCAGATACGCAGTATTTT	CASSLARVSDTQYF
TRBV5-4	many	NA	TRBJ2-7	TGTGCCAGCAGCTGGATGAAGGGGTTATCCTACGAGCAGTACTTC	CASSWMKGLSYEQYF
TRBV30	many	NA	TRBJ1-2	TGTGCCTGGACCGCTCGGTGGGAAAGGAGTGGCTACACCTTC	CAWTARWERSGYTF
TRBV7-3	many	NA	TRBJ2-1	TGTGCCAGCAGCCCCGGGGGTACGTACAATGAGCAGTTCTTC	CASSPGGTYNEQFF
TRBV2	many	TRBD1	TRBJ1-2	TGTGCCAGCAATACCGGGACAGGGGGCGTGTATGGCTACACCTTC	CASNTGTGGVYGYTF
TRBV3-1	many	NA	TRBJ2-1	TGTGCCAGCAGCCCCCGGGTAGGTCTGAATTACAATGAGCAGTTCTTC	CASSPRVGLNYNEQFF
TRBV3-1	NA	TRBD2	TRBJ2-3	TGTGCCAGCAGCCAAGACGGGGGGAAGAGCACAGATACGCAGTATTTT	CASSQDGGKSTDTQYF
TRBV29-1	NA	NA	TRBJ2-7	TGCAGCGTTGAAAAAAGACAGGGACTATCCTACGAGCAGTACTTC	CSVEKRQGLSYEQYF
TRBV9	few	TRBD1	TRBJ1-1	TGTGCCAGCAGCGCCGGGACAGGGTTTGGCACTGAAGCTTTCTTT	CASSAGTGFGTEAFF
TRBV5-1	NA	NA	TRBJ2-4	TGCGCCAGCAGAGGACAGGCGGGGGGAGCGAAAAACATTCAGTACTTC	CASRGQAGGAKNIQYF
TRBV20-1	few	NA	TRBJ1-1	TGCAGTGCTAGAGCCCTATCGGGGACCATGAACACTGAAGCTTTCTTT	CSARALSGTMNTEAFF
TRBV6-1	NA	NA	TRBJ2-2	TGTGCCAGCAGGTACCAGTCAGGGGAGCTGTTTTTT	CASRYQSGELFF
TRBV6-1	many	NA	TRBJ2-7	TGTGCCAGCAGCCTTGACGTAACCTACGAGCAGTACTTC	CASSLDVTYEQYF
TRBV5-1	NA	TRBD2	TRBJ2-3	TGCGCCAGTACCTTAAGACTAGCGGGAGTAAATCAGTATTTT	CASTLRLAGVNQYF
TRBV12-3/TRBV12-4	many	TRBD1	TRBJ2-3	TGTGCCAGCAGCCCAATCGGACAGGGTACGCAGTATTTT	CASSPIGQGTQYF
TRBV18	many	NA	TRBJ2-1	TGTGCCAGCTCACCCTCATCTGCTGAGCAGTTCTTC	CASSPSSAEQFF
TRBV7-6	NA	NA	TRBJ1-4	TGTGCCAGCAGCCCCACCGGGGTTTATGGACTGTTTTTT	CASSPTGVYGLFF
TRBV5-1	few	NA	TRBJ1-2	TGCGCCAGCAGCGCTGGGCTCCGACCGGGACCCTATGGCTACACCTTC	CASSAGLRPGPYGYTF
TRBV6-1	NA	NA	TRBJ2-7	TGTGCCAGCAGTGACCAGGGAAATGACGAGCAGTACTTC	CASSDQGNDEQYF
TRBV9	few	TRBD2	TRBJ2-3	TGTGCCAGCAGCGTAGACGGGACTAGCAGAGATACGCAGTATTTT	CASSVDGTSRDTQYF
TRBV29-1	NA	TRBD1	TRBJ1-4	TGCAGCGTTGGGGGACAGGCGGGTCGGTATGAAAAACTGTTTTTT	CSVGGQAGRYEKLFF
TRBV12-3/TRBV12-4	many	NA	TRBJ1-5	TGTGCCAGCAGTTTAGGGGGGACTTACAATCAGCCCCAGCATTTT	CASSLGGTYNQPQHF
TRBV24-1	many	NA	TRBJ2-5	TGTGCCACCAGCTCGACTAGCAGGGGGCTTCAAGAGACCCAGTACTTC	CATSSTSRGLQETQYF
TRBV11-1	many	TRBD2	TRBJ2-3	TGTGCCAGCAGCCCCGGGACTAGCGGGGGGGCGAGATTGGCAGATACGCAGTATTTT	CASSPGTSGGARLADTQYF
TRBV12-3/TRBV12-4	many	TRBD1	TRBJ1-4	TGTGCCAGCAGCGGACAGGTTGAAAAACTGTTTTTT	CASSGQVEKLFF
TRBV5-6	NA	NA	TRBJ1-6	TGTGCCAGCAGCTTGGATGCCTATAATCCACCCCTCCACTTT	CASSLDAYNPPLHF
TRBV20-1	many	TRBD2	TRBJ2-1	TGCAGTGCCTCCCCGGGCGGGAGTTCCTACAATGAGCAGTTCTTC	CSASPGGSSYNEQFF
TRBV4-1	many	NA	TRBJ1-1	TGCGCCAGCAGCCAAGAGGGGAACAGGCTGTCTGAAGCTTTCTTT	CASSQEGNRLSEAFF